This TCR beta chain originates from a study of Ad26.COV2.S vaccination and SARS-CoV-2 variants. As for the study in general: Once or twice, 56 days apart, Ad26.COV2.S was delivered intramuscularly.

Treatment meaning: 19 received Ad26.COV2.S at low or high dose, single or two shots; 5 received placebo; per-sample allocation not given. On day 63 after the first injection, vaccine and placebo recipients gave samples. The assay was immunoSEQ multiplex PCR, and TCRdb's table has in-frame clones only and misses some. The data show 350,000 to 600,000 clones, with 80% to 90% seen just once and under 2% held by the top ten. Germline assignment: CDR1 SGHTA and CDR2 FQGTGA. V shed 1 base and J shed 3 bases, with 10 bases lying between them. The CDR3 is 15 residues long. The receptor's source is a person between 18 and 59 years old who received the Ad26.COV2.S COVID-19 vaccine or a placebo. This specimen consisted of peripheral blood, obtained in a trial of Ad26.COV2.S vaccine versus placebo. The chain has TRBV7-3 and TRBJ2-1; D unclear. In DNA, the CDR3 is TGTGCCAGCAGCTTAAGGGGTACTGTCTACAATGAGCAGTTCTTC. Translation: CASSLRGTVYNEQFF.